Below, one T cell receptor (beta chain) is given with its context. V lost 2 bases and J lost 14; bases outside the gene matches: 12. CDR3 length: 16 residues. CDR1 and CDR2 (germline): MNHEY, SVGAGI. This sample was taken from a study of blood T cell repertoires in COVID-19. Across the study: PBMCs, B-cell-depleted T cells, or T cells provided the cDNA or gDNA that made up the material.

Study members were between about 18 and 95 years old and lived in around 24 US regions. Cohort allocation depended upon clinical history that participants reported. Original handling: Amplified reference gene primers provided the basis for estimating nucleated cell counts. Sequencing was performed with immunoSEQ multiplex PCR; in TCRdb, only in-frame clones are kept and a portion is missing. V, J and clone size are taken as reported in that table, and D and trimming were inferred from the DNA itself. The repertoire has hundreds of thousands of clones, about 93% of them found once; the top ten carry about 1.9%.

The specimen sequenced was PBMCs or T cells enriched from blood (not recorded which). This chain joins TRBV6-5 and TRBJ1-6; TRBD1 agrees at 10 bases. The source is a woman aged 18-30 years who had recovered from COVID-19. In DNA, the CDR3 is TGTGCCAGCAGTTACGCGACAGGGGGCGCGTCCCCAACCCTCCACTTT. It is translated as CASSYATGGASPTLHF.